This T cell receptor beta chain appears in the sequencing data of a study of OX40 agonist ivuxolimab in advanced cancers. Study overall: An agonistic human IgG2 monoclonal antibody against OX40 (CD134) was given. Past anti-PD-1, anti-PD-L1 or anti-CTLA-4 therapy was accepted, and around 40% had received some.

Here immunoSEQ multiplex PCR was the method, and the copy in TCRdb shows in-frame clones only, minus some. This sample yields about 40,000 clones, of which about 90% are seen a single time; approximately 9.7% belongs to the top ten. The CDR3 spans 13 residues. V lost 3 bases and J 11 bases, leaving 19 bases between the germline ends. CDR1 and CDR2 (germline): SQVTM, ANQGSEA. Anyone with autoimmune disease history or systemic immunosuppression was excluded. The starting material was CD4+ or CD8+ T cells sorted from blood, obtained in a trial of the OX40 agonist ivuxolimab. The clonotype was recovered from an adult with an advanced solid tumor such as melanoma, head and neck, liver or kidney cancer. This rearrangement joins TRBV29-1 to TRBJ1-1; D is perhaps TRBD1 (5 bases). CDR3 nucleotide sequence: TGCAGCGTTGACTCAGGGATAAGCCCACAGGCTTTCTTT. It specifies CSVDSGISPQAFF.